The present T cell receptor (beta chain) was sequenced within a study of blood T cell repertoires in COVID-19. Study in general: Spain, Italy and the United States supplied samples that represented acute and convalescent COVID-19. From T cells, B-cell-depleted T cells, or PBMCs came the material, which was cDNA or gDNA.

Original data processing: Using reference gene primer amplification, nucleated cell counts were estimated. The assay was immunoSEQ multiplex PCR, and TCRdb's table has in-frame clones only and misses some. The V and J calls and the clone size are those of that table, but D and trimming were determined from the DNA. Among 200,000 to 300,000 clones listed, 70% to 90% were seen once. The CDR3 totals 15 residues. J was trimmed by 4 bases and V by 2 bases; bases with no gene match: 1. CDR1 SGHTA and CDR2 FQGNSA come from the germline V gene. The genes are TRBV7-2 and TRBJ2-1; 11 bases agree with TRBD2. What was sequenced was peripheral blood. This sequence was found in a woman aged 45 to 65 with acute or convalescent COVID-19. The CDR3 DNA reads TGTGCCAGCAGCTTAAGGACTAGCGGGTACAATGAGCAGTTCTTC. Protein: CASSLRTSGYNEQFF. The complete variable domain, with remaining parts taken from reference TRBV7-2 and TRBJ2-1, reads GAGVSQSPSNKVTEKGKDVELRCDPISGHTALYWYRQSLGQGLEFLIYFQGNSAPDKSGLPSDRFSAERTGGSVSTLTIQRTQQEDSAVYLCASSLRTSGYNEQFFGPGTRLTVL.